What follows are 13 T cell receptor beta chains derived from one specimen sequenced in a study of T cell changes during pregnancy in multiple sclerosis. Generated by immunoSEQ multiplex PCR, the TCRdb table keeps only in-frame clones and is missing some. This sample has over 45,000 clones; 88% occur once, and the top ten carry 1% to 1.5%. The source was CD4+ T cells from peripheral blood mononuclear cells, collected in the second trimester of pregnancy. The source of these receptors is a female donor with multiple sclerosis, enrolled in a pregnancy study.

This sequence joins TRBV28 and TRBJ2-2, with 7 nucleotides matching TRBD2. The V gene end was trimmed by 5 bases and the J gene end by 1 base; junction bases not matched to a gene: 10. Germline V gene data show CDR1 as MDHEN and CDR2 as SYDVKM. The CDR3 is 17 amino acids. CDR3 residues: CASSTQKRGQNTGELFF. CDR3 in DNA: TGTGCCAGCAGTACCCAAAAGCGGGGCCAGAACACCGGGGAGCTGTTTTTT.

The V and J genes are TRBV5-1 and TRBJ2-5; 9 nucleotides line up with TRBD1. The germline V gene has CDR1 SGHRS and CDR2 YFSETQ. The CDR3 runs 13 residues. Trimming took 6 bases from V and 3 from J; bases not matched to a gene: 3. In DNA form, the CDR3 reads TGCGCCAGCAACACAGGGGGCGAAGAGACCCAGTACTTC. Protein: CASNTGGEETQYF.

J is TRBJ2-5 and V is TRBV6-5; perhaps TRBD2 as D (5 bases). The V end lost 0 bases, the J end lost 1 base, and 12 bases lay between the germline ends. There are 16 residues in the CDR3. CDR1 is MNHEY and CDR2 is SVGAGI in the germline V gene. The CDR3 spells CASSYSTGNSQETQYF. DNA for the CDR3: TGTGCCAGCAGTTACTCGACCGGGAACAGCCAAGAGACCCAGTACTTC.

The gene calls are TRBV10-2 and TRBJ2-5; no definite D call. Germline values: CDR1 WSHSY, CDR2 SAAADI. The CDR3 totals 14 residues. Trimming removed 3 bases at V and 1 base at J, with 9 bases between. In DNA form, the CDR3 reads TGCGCCAGCAGTGACGGTCGCCTCCAAGAGACCCAGTACTTC. As protein: CASSDGRLQETQYF.

This chain links TRBV2 with TRBJ2-3; 12 nucleotides align to TRBD1. Germline assignment: CDR1 SNHLY and CDR2 FYNNEI. V trimming: 4 bases; J trimming: 5 bases; junction bases outside the gene matches: 10. There are 17 residues in the CDR3. The CDR3 DNA reads as TGTGCCAGCAGTGCGAACCCGGGACAGGGGGCTATAGATACGCAGTATTTT. This codes for CASSANPGQGAIDTQYF. The whole variable domain, filled in from reference TRBV2 and TRBJ2-3, reads EPEVTQTPSHQVTQMGQEVILRCVPISNHLYFYWYRQILGQKVEFLVSFYNNEISEKSEIFDDQFSVERPDGSNFTLKIRSTKLEDSAMYFCASSANPGQGAIDTQYFGPGTRLTVL.

The chain has TRBV28 and TRBJ1-2, with D tentatively TRBD1 (6 bases). The CDR3 contains 12 residues. CDR1 is MDHEN, CDR2 SYDVKM, per germline. The ends were cut back, 8 bases at V and 8 bases at J, with 15 bases in the middle. The CDR3: CASHTGRGGYTF. The CDR3 nucleotides are TGTGCCAGCCATACAGGGCGTGGGGGCTACACCTTC.

The chain carries TRBV2 and TRBJ1-1; TRBD1 aligns across 10 bases. The CDR3 covers 13 residues. CDR1 and CDR2 from the germline V gene are SNHLY and FYNNEI. Unmatched junction bases numbered 2, after V lost 5 bases and J lost 5 bases. DNA of the CDR3: TGTGCCAGCAGTCTGGACAGGGGGACTGAAGCTTTCTTT. This codes for CASSLDRGTEAFF.

The rearrangement uses TRBV4-1 and TRBJ2-7; TRBD1 agrees at 11 bases. V dropped 0 bases and J dropped 0; count of bases not matched to a gene: 4. Germline assignment: CDR1 MGHRA and CDR2 YSYEKL. This CDR3 contains 17 residues. The CDR3 DNA reads TGCGCCAGCAGCCAAGACCCCGGGACAGGGGGCTCCTACGAGCAGTACTTC. This translates into CASSQDPGTGGSYEQYF.

This chain connects TRBV7-2 to TRBJ2-7, with 7 bases lining up with TRBD1. With 9 bases clipped from V and 0 bases from J, the junction kept 8 bases outside the gene matches. Germline V gene data show CDR1 as SGHTA and CDR2 as FQGNSA. This CDR3 is built from 14 residues. Here the CDR3 reads CASKQGLSSYEQYF. The CDR3 DNA reads as TGTGCCAGTAAACAGGGGTTGAGCTCCTACGAGCAGTACTTC.

The chain uses TRBV7-3 and TRBJ2-2; the match to TRBD2 covers 10 bases. Germline V lookup: CDR1 SGHTA, CDR2 FQGTGA. This CDR3 contains 16 residues. J gave up 7 bases and V 2 bases, and 7 bases lay outside the gene matches. The chain's CDR3 is CASSLPLAGASGELFF. The CDR3 coding sequence is TGTGCCAGCAGCTTACCCCTAGCGGGAGCGAGCGGGGAGCTGTTTTTT.

The chain recombines TRBV2 with TRBJ2-7; 7 bases map to TRBD2. The junction had 2 bases not matched to a gene; V was cut back by 3 bases and J by 3 bases. Germline V CDR1 and CDR2: SNHLY, FYNNEI. The CDR3 consists of 13 residues. The CDR3 spells CASSEWEGYEQYF. The CDR3 DNA follows: TGTGCCAGCAGTGAGTGGGAGGGCTACGAGCAGTACTTC.

The V gene is TRBV7-2, the J gene TRBJ2-3; unclear D gene. There are 14 residues in the CDR3. From germline, CDR1 is SGHTA and CDR2 FQGNSA. V was cut by 5 bases and J by 0 bases, with 9 bases left in between. This CDR3 reads CASSPTTSTDTQYF. CDR3 coding DNA: TGTGCCAGCAGCCCTACGACTAGCACAGATACGCAGTATTTT.

The chain carries TRBV7-2 and TRBJ2-5; D unclear. This CDR3 contains 16 residues. From germline, CDR1 is SGHTA and CDR2 FQGNSA. V was shortened by 4 bases and J by 1 base, with 16 bases between the two germline ends. The CDR3 DNA reads as TGTGCCAGCAGCTCCCCCTATTGGCGGAGCCAAGAGACCCAGTACTTC. It encodes CASSSPYWRSQETQYF.